This TCR beta chain emerged from a study of shared clonotypes between healthy human individuals (dated by TCRdb to about 2020). Background for the entire study: The cohort comprised a couple of women and three men aged 18 to 49 years. For each donor, three plates each were used for CD4 naive and CD4 memory, two plates were used for CD8 naive, and one plate was used for CD8 memory. Each donor's leukapheresis produced roughly between roughly 0.94 and 9.5 billion PBMCs. To increase sequencing depth and limit assay-specific biases, TCR repertoire library preparation and sequencing were carried out by different laboratories using diverse techniques. To estimate repertoire size and how much clonotypes are shared between individuals, the study performed deep sequencing of blood TCR repertoires from 4 to 6 healthy adults.

The CDR3 measures 16 amino acids from cysteine to phenylalanine. CDR3 DNA only is kept here, 48 bases in frame from base 1. Trimming takes 3 bases off V and 5 bases off J; junction bases not matched to a gene: 12. Looking up the germline V gene (reference sequence) yields CDR1 SEHNR and CDR2 FQNEAQ. About this clone itself: Its cognate antigen has yet to be identified. No quality values exist for individual bases; no much larger clone is one base distant.

General findings and caveats noted by the study authors: Even with the large sequencing depth, rarefaction of the sorted-subset datasets indicated that sequencing was incomplete. Estimated clonotype richness was generally larger for naive than for memory subsets. Higher generation probabilities were observed for clonotypes shared by all four sorted-subset donors than for non-shared clonotypes. When a few donors were compared, the shared fraction of clonotypes was about 5.5% for naive CD4, 3.5% to 4% for naive CD8, 2.3% for memory CD4, and around 0.4% for memory CD8. Because the study included only a small number of donors, the genetic and exposure-history diversity represented was limited. Sampling was restricted to blood, and TCR repertoires in tissue are likely to differ from TCR repertoires in blood. Based on pairwise subsampling, the degree of clonotype sharing among donors was expected to be affected by sequencing depth.

Using the deep immunoSEQ assay, TCR CDR3 regions were amplified from genomic DNA by multiplex PCR. Extracted genomic DNA from each cell subset was spread evenly across all wells of several immunoSEQ 96-well plates, with each plate serving as a replicate. Each replicate PCR for sorted subsets received roughly 200 ng genomic DNA, equal to roughly 33,000 T cell genomes. Purified libraries were measured with a Qubit 3.0 fluorometer, size-checked on a Bioanalyzer 2100, and measured again with the KAPA Library Quantification kit. Every immunoSEQ 96-well plate was sequenced on a separate single-read 150-cycle Illumina NextSeq 550 flow cell. The authors processed their data as follows. Because the immunoSEQ output held only junctional sequences and lacked quality scores, the filtering could not match the filtering applied to full-length reads. To assign V/J genes and CDR3, sequences were annotated against IMGT germline references using PyIR, a Python wrapper for IgBLAST v1.9. Any read was removed if the V/J assignment was weak (E-value above 1e-6), the CDR3 was missing, or the read contained stop codons, out-of-frame junctions, or ambiguous translated residues. V3J clonotypes were defined by identical inferred V gene, J gene, and CDR3 amino acid sequence. To compute the percentage overlap between repertoires, the number of shared unique clonotypes was divided by the size of the smaller repertoire. RTK rarefaction, the Chao1 estimator, and Recon v2.1 estimates of unobserved clonotypes were used to assess repertoire richness. Generation probabilities for all TCRbeta clonotypes obtained by the gDNA method from a handful of donors were computed using OLGA. TCRdb provides this immuneACCESS table in a form limited to in-frame rearrangements. Some clones are lacking; in checked studies, under half of them reflect an unresolved V gene, and why the rest are absent is not known. The V and J calls and clone size were taken over from that table, and D and trimming were inferred from the DNA. This sample has a few million clones in its table, and under 95% of those were observed once. In total, the top ten clones hold more than 0.35% of the sample.

The donors were healthy, HIV-negative adults with no recently reported acute infections or vaccinations. Every donor was a Caucasian adult residing in Nashville, Tennessee, USA. CD4+ T cells were enriched by magnetic negative selection; naive cells were then positively selected on CD45RA, and the negative fraction formed the memory subset. Blood was collected by leukapheresis, and PBMCs were isolated by Ficoll-Histopaque density gradient centrifugation and then cryopreserved in liquid nitrogen vapor phase. Purity and quantity of every magnetically sorted T cell population were checked by analytical flow cytometry. Genomic DNA was isolated from each sorted fraction and quantified by UV absorbance on a Nanodrop 2000c.

The chain joins TRBV7-9 to TRBJ2-5, with TRBD2 matching 7 junction bases. The clonotype was recovered from a man in his late teens or twenties in good health. Some clones in this sample may be carry-over from other donors' samples. Sequencing was done on a sample of naive CD4+ T cells from PBMCs. Reading the label with the study, this specimen's cell subset or site is: CD45RA+ positively selected. The nucleotide sequence is TGTGCCAGCAGCTTGGGGAGGGCTCGGATAGGGGAGACCCAGTACTTC. It translates to CASSLGRARIGETQYF.